This entry lists 9 T cell receptor beta chains sequenced from one sample in a study of blood T cell repertoires in COVID-19. This table comes from immunoSEQ multiplex PCR, and its TCRdb copy is limited to in-frame clones, with some not included. The table lists approximately 21,000 clones, 75% to 90% of them singletons. Sequencing was carried out using peripheral blood. These TCRs come from a woman over 75 with active or convalescent COVID-19.

The V and J genes are TRBV10-2 and TRBJ1-1; the D gene is possibly TRBD1 (6 bases). The CDR3 sequence is 15 residues long. V lost 5 bases, J lost 6 bases, and 19 bases lay in between. Per germline, CDR1 WSHSY and CDR2 SAAADI. The CDR3 DNA sequence: TGCGCCAGCAGTACTACAGGGAGGGGGTTGGCTGAAGCTTTCTTT. Amino acids: CASSTTGRGLAEAFF.

The chain couples TRBV15 to TRBJ1-3; no reliable D call. Germline V lookup: CDR1 LNHNV, CDR2 YYDKDF (reference sequence). Between the trimmed V and J ends, which lost 3 bases and 0 bases, there was a span of 6 bases. CDR3 size: 14 residues. In nucleotides, the CDR3 is TGTGCCACCAGCAGCCAACTCTCTGGAAACACCATATATTTT. It is translated as CATSSQLSGNTIYF.

CDR3 nucleotides: TGTGCCAGCAGTTTTGGGACTTACTACGAGCAGTACTTC. As protein: CASSFGTYYEQYF. This sequence joins TRBV6-6 and TRBJ2-7, with TRBD2 as a possible D gene (6 bases). Trimming pared 4 bases from V and 3 bases from J, leaving 10 bases between. The CDR3 loop spans 13 amino acids. Germline CDR1 and CDR2: MNHNY and SVGAGI (reference sequence).

The chain carries TRBV12-3 or TRBV12-4 and TRBJ2-5; D is unclear. Trimming removed 6 bases from V and 5 bases from J, with 13 bases in between. The CDR3 sequence is 13 residues long. CDR3 protein: CASRPRERETQYF. CDR3 nucleotides: TGTGCCAGCAGGCCTCGAGAGAGGGAGACCCAGTACTTC.

The chain links TRBV7-2 to TRBJ2-3; D unresolved. Germline CDR1 reads SGHTA; CDR2 reads FQGNSA. V dropped 3 bases and J dropped 0 bases, with 7 bases sitting between them. This CDR3 has 14 amino acids. The CDR3 loop is CASSFFTSTDTQYF. DNA for the CDR3: TGTGCCAGCAGCTTCTTTACTAGCACAGATACGCAGTATTTT.

This clone was found a few times. The chain links TRBV19 to TRBJ2-4; TRBD1 agrees at 7 bases. Unmatched junction bases numbered 11, after V lost 5 bases and J lost 1 base. Germline V CDR1 and CDR2: LNHDA, SQIVND (reference sequence). The CDR3 consists of 17 residues. CDR3 region: CASSLDATGMAKNIQYF. As DNA, the CDR3 is TGTGCCAGTAGTCTCGACGCGACAGGGATGGCCAAAAACATTCAGTACTTC.

The V gene is TRBV28, the J gene TRBJ2-7, with 7 bases that match TRBD1. The CDR3 has 18 residues. The V gene's germline CDR1 is MDHEN and CDR2 SYDVKM. The trim removed 2 bases at V and 0 bases at J, leaving 13 bases unmatched. The CDR3 DNA reads as TGTGCCAGCAGTTTACCGGGACAGACGATCGTAAGCTCCTACGAGCAGTACTTC. It translates to CASSLPGQTIVSSYEQYF.

This clone was detected once. V usage is TRBV9 and J usage is TRBJ2-1, with TRBD2 identical over 11 bases. In germline, CDR1 is SGDLS, CDR2 YYNGEE. The CDR3 length is 16 residues. V lost 3 bases, J lost 7 bases, and 9 bases stayed unmatched. Here the CDR3 DNA reads TGTGCCAGCAGCGCCTATAATAGCGGGGGGGTAAATGAGCAGTTCTTC. Protein: CASSAYNSGGVNEQFF. The full variable domain, its missing parts supplied by reference TRBV9 and TRBJ2-1, is DSGVTQTPKHLITATGQRVTLRCSPRSGDLSVYWYQQSLDQGLQFLIQYYNGEERAKGNILERFSAQQFPDLHSELNLSSLELGDSALYFCASSAYNSGGVNEQFFGPGTRLTVL.

This clone was observed a handful of times. The chain employs TRBV6-5 and TRBJ2-2, with D possibly being TRBD1 (6 bases). There are 14 residues in the CDR3. Germline loops: CDR1 MNHEY, CDR2 SVGAGI. V gave up 1 base and J gave up 7 bases, with 10 bases separating them. The DNA of the CDR3 is TGTGCCAGCAGTTACTTTATACAGGGCGGGGAGCTGTTTTTT. This gives the protein CASSYFIQGGELFF.